This T cell receptor (beta chain) was found in a study of cytomegalovirus exposure and HLA in healthy donors. Germline CDR1 and CDR2: MNHEY and SMNVEV (reference sequence). V lost 6 bases and J 4 bases, leaving 16 bases between the germline ends. The CDR3 is 15 amino acids. Whole-study findings and limits: Several of the most significant clusters appeared, in a later analysis, to be linked to common viral pathogens.

The PCR was carried out with 60 Vbeta primers and 13 Jbeta primers. Libraries were prepared by immunoSEQ multiplex PCR; TCRdb keeps only in-frame clonotypes and omits some of them. The profile shows around 130,000 clones, about four fifths of them singletons. For this clone: The antigen is undetermined.

Sample: PBMCs. V and J are TRBV27 and TRBJ1-5, with D possibly matching TRBD1 (5 bases). The sequence was obtained from a woman aged 18-35 years in good health and CMV-seronegative. The CDR3 DNA is TGTGCCAGCAGGCCCTTCGACAGAAGTAATCAGCCCCAGCATTTT. Translation: CASRPFDRSNQPQHF.